The 3 T cell receptor beta chains in this list originate from one sample, sequenced in a study of molecular identifiers for immune sequencing clone quantification. TCRdb re-analysed the PCR reads in MiXCR, keeping a single row per CDR3 protein. The repertoire consists of more than 550,000 distinct CDR3 sequences, with around 25% occurring once and the leading ten covering about 0.84%. Sequences were obtained from naive CD8+ T cells from blood, with Jurkat cell RNA spiked in. As for subset: FACS-sorted CD8+CD4-CCR7+CD45RA+ naive T cells. The receptors derive from a human donor in good health. Some libraries in this study had Jurkat cell RNA spiked in.

This clonotype has a handful of counts. This chain uses TRBV19 with TRBJ2-3; 11 positions match TRBD2. The germline gives CDR1 LNHDA, CDR2 SQIVND (reference sequence). The CDR3 consists of 14 residues. V was clipped by 5 bases and J by 6 bases; unmatched bases: 4. The CDR3 DNA sequence: TGTGCCAGTAGTGCTAGCGGGGGGCCCGATACGCAGTATTTT. This codes for CASSASGGPDTQYF.

This clonotype was counted a few times. The chain links TRBV12-3 or TRBV12-4 to TRBJ1-2; 10 bases fit TRBD1. There are 13 residues in the CDR3. The V gene end was trimmed by 6 bases and the J gene end by 5 bases; junction bases not matched to a gene: 3. The chain's CDR3 is CASRDRGEYGYTF. The DNA for the CDR3 is TGTGCCAGCAGGGACAGGGGGGAATATGGCTACACCTTC.

The V gene is TRBV28, the J gene TRBJ2-3; 11 bases fit TRBD2. With 5 bases clipped from V and 4 bases from J, the junction kept 8 bases outside the gene matches. The germline CDR1 and CDR2 sequences are MDHEN and SYDVKM. The CDR3 covers 16 residues. The CDR3 DNA sequence: TGTGCCAGCAGTATTACTAGCGGGAGAGTCGCAGATACGCAGTATTTT. It translates to CASSITSGRVADTQYF.